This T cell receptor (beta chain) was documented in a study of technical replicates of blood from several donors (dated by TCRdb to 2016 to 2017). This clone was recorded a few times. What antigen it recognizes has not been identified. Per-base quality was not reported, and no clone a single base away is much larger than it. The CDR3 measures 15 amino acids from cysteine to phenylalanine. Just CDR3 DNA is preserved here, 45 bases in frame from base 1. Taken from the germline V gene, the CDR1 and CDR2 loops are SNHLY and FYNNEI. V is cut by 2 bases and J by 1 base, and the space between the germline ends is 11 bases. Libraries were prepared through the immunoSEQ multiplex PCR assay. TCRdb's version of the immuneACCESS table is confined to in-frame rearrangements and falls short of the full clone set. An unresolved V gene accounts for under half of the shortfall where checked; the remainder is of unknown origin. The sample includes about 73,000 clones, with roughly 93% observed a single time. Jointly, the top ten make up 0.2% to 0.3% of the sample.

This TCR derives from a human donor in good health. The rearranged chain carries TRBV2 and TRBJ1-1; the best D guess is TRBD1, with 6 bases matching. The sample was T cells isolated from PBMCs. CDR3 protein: CASSEIGRGNTEAFF. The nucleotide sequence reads TGTGCCAGCAGTGAAATCGGCAGGGGGAACACTGAAGCTTTCTTT.